The T cell receptor (beta chain) described here comes from a study of blood T cell repertoires in COVID-19. As for the study in general: The study drew acute and convalescent COVID-19 samples from the United States, Italy and Spain. From T cells, B-cell-depleted T cells, or PBMCs came the material, which was cDNA or gDNA.

V gave up 1 base and J gave up 3 bases; unmatched junction bases: 2. The germline V gene has CDR1 MNHEY and CDR2 SVGAGI. The CDR3 loop spans 15 amino acids. Original processing methods: The assay estimated nucleated cells by amplifying reference gene primers. Sequenced by immunoSEQ multiplex PCR; TCRdb stores in-frame clones only, minus some. Clone size and V and J calls were adopted from that table, with D and trimming inferred from the DNA. The sample has roughly 230,000 clones, approximately 88% seen once. This receptor was taken from a man aged 35-49 years with acute or convalescent COVID-19. The gene calls are TRBV6-5 and TRBJ2-2; 7 bases are a match to TRBD2. Sequencing used peripheral blood. The CDR3 nucleotides read TGTGCCAGCAGTTACTGGGGGGGGGACACCGGGGAGCTGTTTTTT. The encoded protein is CASSYWGGDTGELFF.